The sequence of this T cell receptor beta chain was determined in a study of Graves' ophthalmopathy and Graves' hyperthyroidism. The table lists this clonotype with many counts. A junction end diverges from the germline sequence, so it may reflect a read error. Looked up from germline, CDR1 is WNHNN and CDR2 is SYGVQD (reference sequence). This CDR3 contains 11 residues. Amplified TCR beta CDR3 regions were obtained using RNA transcripts as template. Amplification began with first-round RT-PCR using HTBI primers, then second-round multiplex PCR was performed. Via MiXCR, TCRdb re-called the multiplex PCR reads, giving one row per CDR3 protein. This sample has around 660,000 distinct CDR3 sequences, with about 38% found just once.

Sequenced material: peripheral blood. V gene TRBV10-1 combines with J gene TRBJ1-6; D is possibly TRBD1 (6 bases). The receptor comes from an adult man with Graves' ophthalmopathy. CDR3 loop: CASSDPNRVGF. The CDR3 nucleotides are TGCGCCAGCAGTGATCCCAACAGGGTGGGGTTT.